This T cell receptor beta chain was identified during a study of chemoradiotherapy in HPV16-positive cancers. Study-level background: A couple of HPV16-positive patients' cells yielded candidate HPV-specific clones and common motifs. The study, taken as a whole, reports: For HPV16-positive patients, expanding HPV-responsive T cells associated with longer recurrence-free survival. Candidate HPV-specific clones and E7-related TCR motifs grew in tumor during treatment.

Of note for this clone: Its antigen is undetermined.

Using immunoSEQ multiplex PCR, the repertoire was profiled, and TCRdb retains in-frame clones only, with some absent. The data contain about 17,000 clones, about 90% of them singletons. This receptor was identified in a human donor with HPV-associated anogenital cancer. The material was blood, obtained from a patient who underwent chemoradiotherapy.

CDR3 sequence (DNA): TGTGCCAGCACCCAACCCGGGAGCTCCTACAATGAGCAGTTCTTC. This codes for CASTQPGSSYNEQFF. The chain links TRBV7-3 to TRBJ2-1, with D perhaps TRBD2 (6 bases). Trimming stripped 7 bases from V and 0 bases from J, with 13 bases between. The CDR3 extends over 15 amino acids. The germline gives CDR1 SGHTA, CDR2 FQGTGA.